This TCR beta chain is from a study of blood T cell repertoires in COVID-19. About the study: T cells, B-cell-depleted T cells, or PBMCs supplied cDNA or gDNA.

Original handling: Cell counts per sample came from amplifying reference gene primers. Here immunoSEQ multiplex PCR was the method, and the copy in TCRdb shows in-frame clones only, minus some. The V and J calls and clone size were taken over from that table, and D and trimming were inferred from the DNA. The table records 90,000 to 95,000 clones, about 88% of them present only once. This CDR3 is 15 amino acids long. Germline lookup yields CDR1 GTSNPN and CDR2 SVGIG (reference sequence). Trimming took 7 bases from V and 1 from J; bases not matched to a gene: 11. The sequenced material came from peripheral blood. This chain uses TRBV30 with TRBJ2-7, with TRBD2 matching over 9 bases. The TCR originated in an elderly woman with active COVID-19. Here the CDR3 reads CAFTCLGLASYEQYF. DNA of the CDR3: TGTGCCTTTACATGCCTTGGACTAGCGTCCTACGAGCAGTACTTC.